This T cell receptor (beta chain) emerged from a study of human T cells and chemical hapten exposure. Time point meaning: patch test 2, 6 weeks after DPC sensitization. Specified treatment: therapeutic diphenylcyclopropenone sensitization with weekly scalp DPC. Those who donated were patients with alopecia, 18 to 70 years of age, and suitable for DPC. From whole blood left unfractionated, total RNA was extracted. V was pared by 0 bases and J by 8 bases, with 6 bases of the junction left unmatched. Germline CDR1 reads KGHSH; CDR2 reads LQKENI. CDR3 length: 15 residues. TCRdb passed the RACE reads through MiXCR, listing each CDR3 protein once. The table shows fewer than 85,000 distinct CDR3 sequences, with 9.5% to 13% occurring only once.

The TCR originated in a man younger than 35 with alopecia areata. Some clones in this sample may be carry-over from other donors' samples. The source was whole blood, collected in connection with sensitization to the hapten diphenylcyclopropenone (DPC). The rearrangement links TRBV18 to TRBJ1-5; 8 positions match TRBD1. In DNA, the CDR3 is TGTGCCAGCTCACCACCTCAGGGGGCGCGTGAGCCCCAGCATTTT. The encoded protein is CASSPPQGAREPQHF.